This T cell receptor beta chain was sequenced for a study of CD8+ T cells in alopecia areata. Investigators isolated RNA and reverse transcribed it into cDNA to act as the sequencing template. TCRdb's table, derived via immunoSEQ multiplex PCR, lists solely in-frame clones and lacks some. The repertoire holds around 100,000 clones, with 85% to 90% as singletons. CDR1 and CDR2 from the germline V gene are SQVTM and ANQGSEA. This CDR3 comprises 15 residues. V was clipped by 3 bases and J by 6 bases; unmatched bases: 9. Treatment noted: oral pan-JAK inhibitor, 5-10 mg twice daily. With regard to this clone: Its antigen is not identified.

Broader study findings: There were many expanded lesional clones persisting in scalp and blood during tofacitinib.

The TCR comes from a human donor with alopecia areata. This specimen was CD8+ T cells sorted from blood, taken at roughly week 30, from a patient treated with tofacitinib. The gene calls are TRBV29-1 and TRBJ2-1, with 9 nucleotides matching TRBD2. The CDR3 here is CSVEEAGGLFNEQFF. CDR3 bases: TGCAGCGTTGAGGAAGCGGGGGGCTTGTTCAATGAGCAGTTCTTC.